The T cell receptor (beta chain) described here comes from a study of HIV-infected children after antiretroviral therapy interruption (dated by TCRdb to 2018 to 2020). A note on the overall study: The study included eight children, four on planned treatment interruption and four on continuous treatment, and all eight had a CD4+ count above 500 and a viral load below 50 copies/ml. Recorded exposure to EBV and CMV was present in most of the participating children. Interruption-arm samples came from week 0, week 12, end of interruption (week 24 or 48), and about 3 years after study end. Median age was about 9.5 years in the interruption group and approximately 8 years in the continuous treatment group. Alongside measurements of thymic output, the study compared TCR repertoires of children on planned treatment interruption with TCR repertoires of children on continuous antiretroviral treatment. For the continuous-treatment arm, samples from the corresponding weeks 0, 48 and 150 were analyzed. Overall results and qualifications from the work: In naive CD4+ repertoires of PTI patients, reduced CDR3 sharing between time points was observed after interruption began, whereas many sequences were found to be shared between end of interruption and 3 years later. Minor non-naive CD45RA+ populations such as EMRA or stem memory cells might have been included among the sorted CD45RA+ naive cells. The low number of patients is a limitation and the data should be interpreted with caution. The naive CD4+ Gini coefficient rose by the end of treatment interruption, suggesting clonal expansion, and returned to baseline by 3 years.

Deletion took 6 bases off V and 3 bases off J, with a span of 15 bases between the germline ends. The germline V gene encodes CDR1 SNHLY and CDR2 FYNNEI. The CDR3, cysteine through phenylalanine, is 15 amino acids long. Only CDR3 DNA remains: 45 bases, in frame from the first base. Libraries were built with 3' RACE. TCR libraries were built from RNA using a 3' RACE protocol with unique molecular identifiers to correct PCR amplification bias. Up to 12 amplicon libraries were pooled and sequenced on an Illumina MiSeq with v2 2x250 paired-end chemistry. The authors' pipeline ran thus. Reads were processed with Decombinator to assign V and J genes and CDR3, with barcode-based error and PCR bias correction. Before Gini coefficients were calculated with the R ineq package, the repertoires were subsampled to the same depth. Three approaches were used to assess CDR3 similarity: GLIPH, Hamming distance and a shared triplet metric. TCRdb ran its own pipeline on the public reads, namely fastp trimming at Q25 and MiXCR clone calling, and kept in-frame beta chains. One record per CDR3 amino acid sequence lists the most common genes and DNA. TCRdb's processing, not the authors' own work, is the source of the V and J calls. This sample has some 40,000 distinct CDR3 sequences in its table, and 6.5% of those were observed once. The ten largest account for approximately 0.97% of the sample.

Interpreted using the paper, the treatment or condition label stands for: PENTA 11 planned treatment interruption arm or continuous ART arm. Participants were children from the United Kingdom aged 2 to 15 years who had received at least three-drug ART for at least 24 weeks. Cryopreserved PBMCs containing at least 5 million viable cells were required, and a handful of candidate patients were excluded because of low viable PBMC yield. Naive CD4+ CD45RA+ CD45RO- T cells were FACS-sorted from thawed PBMCs on a FACSAria III cell sorter. Sorted cells were fixed, and RNA was extracted using the RNeasy FFPE kit followed by the RNeasy Micro kit. This clonotype was picked up many times. Its target antigen remains unknown. No much larger clone is present one base from it, and per-base qualities are unavailable.

The chain couples TRBV2 to TRBJ1-5, with TRBD1 perhaps the D gene, on 6 matching bases. The specimen comprised CD45RA+ CD4+ T cells from PBMCs, pooled from several time points, sampled from a donor given antiretroviral therapy, either interrupted or continuous. Read against the paper, the sample's cell subset or site label means: naive CD4+ CD45RA+ CD45RO- T cells. This TCR came from a pool of human donors with HIV. The nucleotides read TGTGCCAGCAGCGCCCGACAGGTTCTCAATCAGCCCCAGCATTTT. It codes for CASSARQVLNQPQHF. With the portions outside the CDR3 filled from the reference TRBV2 and TRBJ1-5 genes, the complete variable region becomes EPEVTQTPSHQVTQMGQEVILRCVPISNHLYFYWYRQILGQKVEFLVSFYNNEISEKSEIFDDQFSVERPDGSNFTLKIRSTKLEDSAMYFCASSARQVLNQPQHFGDGTRLSIL.